This T cell receptor (beta chain) was profiled in a study of breast tumors, draining lymph nodes, adjacent tissues listed by TCRdb under 2016. At the level of the whole study: TCR beta repertoires were compared across tumor, adjacent nontumor tissue and axillary lymph nodes obtained from breast cancer patients. The study was designed to assess the relationships and possible T-cell exchange between tumor, surrounding tissue and draining lymph node repertoires in human breast cancer.

This clonotype showed up many times. Its recognized antigen is unknown. No much larger clonotype is one base removed from it; base qualities were not supplied. The study at large found these results: The similarity between tumor and nontumor tissue repertoires was significantly greater in luminal-like breast cancer than in basal-like breast cancer. The conclusion that tumor T cells originate in lymph nodes was framed as consistent with a hypothesis rather than directly demonstrated. Tumors showed preferential V and J gene usage, and their T-cell repertoire diversity fell below that of lymph nodes yet above that of nontumor tissue. The data were considered consistent with most tumor T cells being derived from the lymph node and subsequently expanding within tumor tissue.

Via the germline V gene (reference sequence), CDR1 is SEHNR and CDR2 FQNEAQ. Including the terminal cysteine and phenylalanine, the CDR3 comprises 17 residues. The only DNA kept is the CDR3, 51 bases in frame from the first base. V lost 3 bases and J lost 0 bases, and the count of bases not matched to a germline gene is 2. Reads for this sample came from an Illumina HiSeq 2000. TCR beta chain libraries were generated by multiplex PCR amplification. The amplified TCR beta chain products were analyzed by high-throughput sequencing. TCRdb reworked the public reads: Q25 trimming with fastp, MiXCR clone assembly, productive beta chains retained. Rows with a matching CDR3 protein are joined into one entry that keeps the most common DNA and genes. The sample table holds some 150,000 distinct CDR3 sequences, of which about a fifth were seen once. About 2.4% of the sample belongs to the ten largest clones. The axillary draining lymph nodes of breast cancer patients were the source of the lymph node samples.

The sequence derives from a female donor with breast cancer. Some clones in this sample may be carry-over from other donors' samples. Rearrangement joined TRBV7-9 to TRBJ2-6, and 10 junctional nucleotides match TRBD2. Sequencing was carried out using axillary lymph node tissue. The nucleotide sequence reads TGTGCCAGCAGCTTCGGACTAGCGGTCTCTGGGGCCAACGTCCTGACTTTC. It encodes CASSFGLAVSGANVLTF.